This T cell receptor (beta chain) originates from a study of circulating and synovial CD4+ cells in juvenile arthritis (dated by TCRdb to the mid-2010s). With respect to the entire study: TCRbeta CDR3 repertoires of circulating HLA-DR+ CD4 T cells, bulk blood CD4 T cells and synovial CD4 T cells were compared within each patient. Repertoire sequencing was performed with the aim of confirming enrichment of synovial clonotypes in a circulating synovial-like CD4 T cell subset.

With respect to this clone: The specificity of this receptor is unknown. No base quality information exists; no much larger clone differs at one position.

V has 1 base trimmed and J has 5 bases trimmed; junction bases matching no gene number 6. CDR1 GTSNPN and CDR2 SVGIG are derived from the germline V gene (reference sequence). From the cysteine through the phenylalanine, the CDR3 covers 14 amino acids. Solely the CDR3 DNA is kept, with 42 bases framed from the first base. Receptor libraries were prepared by the immunoSEQ multiplex PCR assay. An external provider carried out the TCRbeta CDR3 sequencing as a commercial service. Concerning the study's data processing: Productive nucleotide sequences and amino acid sequences obtained through in silico translation were used in the analyses. Diversity was quantified by Renyi entropy over a range of alpha values, with sample size equalised by taking the median of 200 repeated subsamples. For clustering, the distance between each pair of repertoires was computed as one minus the Chao-modified Jaccard index, which corrected for under-sampling. Frequency-weighted overlap with synovial clonotypes was computed over 200 sample sizes, 200 draws without replacement each, and reported at the smaller sample's size. TCRdb took this table from immuneACCESS and kept in-frame rearrangements with V and J called. Such tables lack part of the clones; where checked against another copy, unresolved V genes explain under half of the gap, and the rest is unexplained. Clone size and V and J calls were adopted from that table, with D and trimming inferred from the DNA. Recorded for this sample are around 17,000 clones; under 95% of them occurred a single time. The leading ten clones occupy approximately 0.73% of the sample.

Results the study describes overall, beyond this receptor: Because T cell genome counts differed by at least an order of magnitude between CPL and bulk blood CD4 samples, sample-size effects were addressed. Circulating pathogenic-like lymphocytes clustered together with synovial T cells and shared a substantially larger fraction of CDR3 sequences with synovium than bulk blood did. Synovial and circulating pathogenic-like lymphocyte repertoires were less diverse than bulk blood CD4 repertoires, with some CPL samples as oligoclonal as synovium. Traditional Vbeta family usage analysis did not detect the difference between circulating pathogenic-like lymphocytes and bulk blood T cells. Overlap with synovium increased with sequencing depth, so measured shared-clonotype fractions likely underestimated the full repertoire overlap.

Donors of the sequenced samples were patients with active juvenile idiopathic arthritis. Right after thawing, the cells went straight into sorting, and Live/Dead Fixable Near-IR Stain was used to exclude dead cells. The receptor chain draws on TRBV30 and TRBJ1-2, and 8 junction bases match TRBD1. This TCR came from a human donor with juvenile idiopathic arthritis. The sequenced sample consisted of CD4+ T cells from blood. The CDR3: CAWSEEDRVYGYTF. The sequenced DNA: TGTGCCTGGAGTGAGGAGGACAGGGTGTATGGCTACACCTTC.